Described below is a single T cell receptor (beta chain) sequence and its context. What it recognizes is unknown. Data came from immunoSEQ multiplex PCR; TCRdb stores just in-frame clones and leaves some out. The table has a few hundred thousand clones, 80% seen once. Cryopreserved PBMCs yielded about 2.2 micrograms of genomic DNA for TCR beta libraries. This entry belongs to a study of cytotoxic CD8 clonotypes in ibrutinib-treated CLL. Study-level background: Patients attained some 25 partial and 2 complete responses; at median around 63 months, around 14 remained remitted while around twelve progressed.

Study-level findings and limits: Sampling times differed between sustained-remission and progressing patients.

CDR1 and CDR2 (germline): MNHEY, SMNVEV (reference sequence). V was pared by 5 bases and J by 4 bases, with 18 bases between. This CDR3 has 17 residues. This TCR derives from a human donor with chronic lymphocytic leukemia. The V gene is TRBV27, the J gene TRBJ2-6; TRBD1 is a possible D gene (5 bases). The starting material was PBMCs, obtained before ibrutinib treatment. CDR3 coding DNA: TGTGCCAGCAGTCCCCCTCAGGGCTTGCGGGGGGCCAACGTCCTGACTTTC. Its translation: CASSPPQGLRGANVLTF.